Presented here are 9 T cell receptor beta chains from one specimen sequenced in a study of blood T cell repertoires in COVID-19. Repertoires were generated with immunoSEQ multiplex PCR, while TCRdb's copy carries only in-frame clones and drops some. The profile shows around 290,000 clones, about nine tenths of them singletons. The source material was PBMCs or T cells enriched from blood (not recorded which). These receptors were taken from a woman between 40 and 50 years old who had recovered from COVID-19.

V is TRBV9 and J is TRBJ1-1; D not resolved. V lost 0 bases, J lost 0 bases, and 9 bases lay in between. Germline loops: CDR1 SGDLS, CDR2 YYNGEE. CDR3 length equals 15 residues. CDR3 in amino acids: CASSVAAQLNTEAFF. The CDR3 DNA follows: TGTGCCAGCAGCGTAGCTGCACAGCTGAACACTGAAGCTTTCTTT.

This chain connects TRBV20-1 to TRBJ1-5; the D is unclear. Per the germline V gene, CDR1 is DFQATT and CDR2 is SNEGSKA (reference sequence). The CDR3 totals 13 residues. V was shortened by 3 bases and J by 5 bases, with 11 bases between the two germline ends. CDR3 bases: TGCAGTGCTAGTGAGGACTCACATCAGCCCCAGCATTTT. It specifies CSASEDSHQPQHF.

The gene calls are TRBV19 and TRBJ2-5; 7 bases line up with TRBD1. Looked up from germline, CDR1 is LNHDA and CDR2 is SQIVND (reference sequence). V trimming: 5 bases; J trimming: 3 bases; junction bases outside the gene matches: 3. This CDR3 has 13 residues. CDR3 region: CASSSQGEETQYF. CDR3 DNA: TGTGCCAGTAGTTCCCAGGGGGAAGAGACCCAGTACTTC.

The V gene is TRBV6-4, the J gene TRBJ1-1, with D possibly matching TRBD1 (6 bases). The V gene lost 10 bases and the J gene lost 1 base, with 10 bases spanning the gap. The CDR3 is made up of 12 amino acids. Looked up from germline, CDR1 is MRHNA and CDR2 is SNTAGT. CDR3 loop: CATSQGNTEAFF. The DNA of the CDR3 is TGTGCCACCTCACAGGGGAACACTGAAGCTTTCTTT.

V gene TRBV7-2 combines with J gene TRBJ2-1, with D uncertain. CDR3 length: 15 amino acids. V lost 6 bases to trimming and J lost 0 bases, with 12 bases between them. Germline CDR1 reads SGHTA; CDR2 reads FQGNSA. CDR3 DNA: TGTGCCAGCAGAGAGTACGAAAGCTCCTACAATGAGCAGTTCTTC. It is translated as CASREYESSYNEQFF.

The chain combines TRBV5-1 with TRBJ2-5; 9 bases match TRBD1. The V gene end was trimmed by 4 bases and the J gene end by 2 bases; junction bases not matched to a gene: 6. Germline-derived CDR1 and CDR2 are SGHRS and YFSETQ. The CDR3 has 15 amino acids. DNA of the CDR3: TGCGCCAGCAGCCCGGAGGGGACAGGGCAAGAGACCCAGTACTTC. Protein product: CASSPEGTGQETQYF.

This chain uses TRBV9 with TRBJ1-5; no clear D. V lost 7 bases and J lost 0, with 11 bases in between. This CDR3 has 14 amino acids. The germline gives CDR1 SGDLS, CDR2 YYNGEE. In DNA, the CDR3 is TGTGCCAGCGGCGCGGGAAATAGCAATCAGCCCCAGCATTTT. This gives the protein CASGAGNSNQPQHF. The full variable domain, completed using reference TRBV9 and TRBJ1-5, is DSGVTQTPKHLITATGQRVTLRCSPRSGDLSVYWYQQSLDQGLQFLIQYYNGEERAKGNILERFSAQQFPDLHSELNLSSLELGDSALYFCASGAGNSNQPQHFGDGTRLSIL.

The chain combines TRBV9 with TRBJ2-3, with 11 bases that match TRBD2. Germline V gene data show CDR1 as SGDLS and CDR2 as YYNGEE. After removal of 4 bases from V and 6 bases from J, the junction contained 7 bases not matched to a gene. The CDR3 consists of 15 residues. CDR3 protein: CASSSPTSGADTQYF. The CDR3 nucleotides read TGTGCCAGCAGCTCCCCGACTAGCGGGGCGGATACGCAGTATTTT.

This chain links TRBV5-4 with TRBJ1-2, with 8 bases fitting TRBD1. The length of the CDR3 is 13 residues. Germline CDR1 SGHNT, CDR2 YYREEE (reference sequence). J was trimmed by 3 bases and V by 9 bases; bases with no gene match: 7. The CDR3 DNA sequence: TGTGCCACCTTTGACAGGGGCGACTATGGCTACACCTTC. This codes for CATFDRGDYGYTF.